These 29 T cell receptor beta chains were sequenced from one sample in a study of blood T cell repertoires in COVID-19. Measured with immunoSEQ multiplex PCR; TCRdb has only the in-frame clones, and not every one. Of 160,000 or so clones listed, roughly 89% were seen once; the top ten hold 9% to 12%. Sequenced material: peripheral blood. The receptors originated from a woman in her 70s with COVID-19, enrolled during active disease.

The chain couples TRBV9 to TRBJ2-5; D is ambiguous. The germline V gene encodes CDR1 SGDLS and CDR2 YYNGEE. The CDR3 length is 14 residues. Trimming stripped 0 bases from V and 1 base from J, with 7 bases between. CDR3 coding DNA: TGTGCCAGCAGCGTAGAACAGATCCAAGAGACCCAGTACTTC. Amino acid sequence: CASSVEQIQETQYF. Full variable domain (remainder filled in from reference TRBV9 and TRBJ2-5): DSGVTQTPKHLITATGQRVTLRCSPRSGDLSVYWYQQSLDQGLQFLIQYYNGEERAKGNILERFSAQQFPDLHSELNLSSLELGDSALYFCASSVEQIQETQYFGPGTRLLVL.

This rearrangement joins TRBV2 to TRBJ1-6; 11 nucleotides align to TRBD1. Germline V CDR1 and CDR2: SNHLY, FYNNEI. J was trimmed by 4 bases and V by 5 bases; bases with no gene match: 4. CDR3 size: 16 residues. The CDR3 is CASSRDRGAYNSPLHF. As DNA, the CDR3 is TGTGCCAGCAGTCGGGACAGGGGGGCATATAATTCACCCCTCCACTTT.

V is TRBV24-1 and J is TRBJ1-2; 7 bases line up with TRBD1. The trim removed 2 bases at V and 4 bases at J, leaving 9 bases unmatched. The CDR3 sequence is 16 residues long. In germline, CDR1 is KGHDR, CDR2 SFDVKD. The CDR3: CATSDSRTGPLYGYTF. The CDR3, as DNA: TGTGCCACCAGTGATTCCCGGACAGGCCCCCTCTATGGCTACACCTTC.

The chain employs TRBV20-1 and TRBJ2-5; 8 bases match TRBD2. The germline CDR1 and CDR2 sequences are DFQATT and SNEGSKA (reference sequence). The CDR3 is made up of 13 amino acids. Trimming at V came to 3 bases and at J to 5 bases, leaving 5 bases not matched to a gene. In nucleotides, the CDR3 is TGCAGTGCTAGTAGGCTAGCGGGTGAGACCCAGTACTTC. It encodes CSASRLAGETQYF.

V gene TRBV6-5 combines with J gene TRBJ2-3; D might be TRBD2 (6 bases). The CDR3 consists of 15 residues. CDR1 and CDR2 (germline): MNHEY, SVGAGI. Trimming stripped 6 bases from V and 4 bases from J, with 17 bases between. The CDR3 here is CASRRGRGSADTQYF. The CDR3 DNA is TGTGCCAGCAGGCGGGGACGAGGTAGTGCAGATACGCAGTATTTT.

This rearrangement joins TRBV3-1 (or the pseudogene TRBV3-2) to TRBJ1-6; D not resolved. V shed 4 bases and J shed 0 bases, with 10 bases lying between them. Germline V gene lookup returns CDR1 LGHDT and CDR2 YNNKEL (reference sequence). The CDR3 runs 16 residues. CDR3 DNA: TGTGCCAGCAGCCCCAAGTCCAGCTCCTATAATTCACCCCTCCACTTT. Its translation is CASSPKSSSYNSPLHF.

The chain couples TRBV2 to TRBJ1-5; D perhaps matches TRBD1 (6 bases). Germline CDR1 is SNHLY and CDR2 is FYNNEI. The CDR3 is 16 amino acids. The ends were cut back, 5 bases at V and 1 base at J, with 15 bases in the middle. This CDR3 is CASSSTARGSNQPQHF. CDR3 nucleotides: TGTGCCAGCAGTTCGACTGCCAGGGGAAGCAATCAGCCCCAGCATTTT. Combining the CDR3 with reference TRBV2 and TRBJ1-5 gives the whole variable domain EPEVTQTPSHQVTQMGQEVILRCVPISNHLYFYWYRQILGQKVEFLVSFYNNEISEKSEIFDDQFSVERPDGSNFTLKIRSTKLEDSAMYFCASSSTARGSNQPQHFGDGTRLSIL.

The chain couples TRBV19 to TRBJ1-2, with D hard to call. The CDR3 totals 14 residues. Germline V gives CDR1 LNHDA, CDR2 SQIVND (reference sequence). Trimming removed 5 bases from V and 5 bases from J, with 15 bases in between. CDR3 loop: CASSYPGRYYGYTF. The CDR3 DNA reads TGTGCCAGTAGTTATCCGGGAAGATATTATGGCTACACCTTC.

The CDR3 nucleotides are TGTGCCAGCACTCGGTCCGGGACAGGTGATCAGCCCCAGCATTTT. Translation: CASTRSGTGDQPQHF. The chain links TRBV2 to TRBJ1-5; 8 positions agree with TRBD1. V was clipped by 7 bases and J by 5 bases; unmatched bases: 10. The CDR3 is 15 amino acids. In germline, CDR1 is SNHLY, CDR2 FYNNEI.

Only a few counts were recorded for this clone. This sequence joins TRBV11-2 and TRBJ1-2; no reliable D call. This CDR3 region has 13 residues. In germline, CDR1 is SGHAT, CDR2 FQNNGV. The V end was cut by 2 bases, the J end by 8 bases, with 12 bases between. Here the CDR3 DNA reads TGTGCCAGCAGCTTATTCCACGAGGGAGGCTACACCTTC. This codes for CASSLFHEGGYTF.

This chain links TRBV19 with TRBJ2-5; 9 bases line up with TRBD1. The CDR3 loop spans 16 amino acids. V gave up 3 bases and J gave up 5 bases; unmatched junction bases: 10. Germline lookup yields CDR1 LNHDA and CDR2 SQIVND (reference sequence). CDR3: CASSIRKGTGYETQYF. DNA for the CDR3: TGTGCCAGTAGTATCAGAAAAGGGACAGGGTATGAGACCCAGTACTTC.

This chain connects TRBV5-5 to TRBJ1-6, with D perhaps TRBD1 (6 bases). The CDR3 loop spans 14 amino acids. V dropped 2 bases and J dropped 6 bases, with 9 bases sitting between them. CDR1 is SGHKS and CDR2 is YYEKEE in the germline V gene (reference sequence). The CDR3 protein is CASSLRDTNSPLHF. The CDR3, as DNA: TGTGCCAGCAGCTTACGGGACACTAATTCACCCCTCCACTTT.

The V gene is TRBV7-3, the J gene TRBJ1-6, with 7 bases aligning to TRBD1. Germline V gene sequence: CDR1 SGHTA, CDR2 FQGTGA. This CDR3 spans 18 amino acids. The V and J ends lost 4 bases and 0 bases, in that order; junction bases with no gene match: 9. CDR3 sequence: CASSSAGGQSSYNSPLHF. The CDR3 coding sequence is TGTGCCAGCAGCTCCGCCGGGGGACAGAGCTCCTATAATTCACCCCTCCACTTT.

The chain links TRBV6-5 to TRBJ2-7; the D is unclear. Trimming removed 0 bases from V and 4 bases from J, with 13 bases in between. CDR1 MNHEY and CDR2 SVGAGI come from the germline V gene. This CDR3 has 15 amino acids. CDR3 protein: CASSYSKQVRYEQYF. The CDR3 DNA reads TGTGCCAGCAGTTACTCGAAGCAGGTTAGATACGAGCAGTACTTC.

V usage is TRBV4-2 and J usage is TRBJ1-2; TRBD1 matches at 9 bases. Germline CDR1 LGHNA, CDR2 YNFKEQ. The trim removed 3 bases at V and 5 bases at J, leaving 10 bases unmatched. The CDR3 covers 16 residues. The CDR3 sequence: CASSQSPGQGGYGYTF. The CDR3 DNA is TGTGCCAGCAGCCAGAGCCCGGGACAGGGAGGTTATGGCTACACCTTC.

The rearrangement joins TRBV5-1 to TRBJ1-5, with a tentative D call TRBD1 (6 bases). The CDR3 extends over 14 amino acids. The V end was cut by 0 bases, the J end by 6 bases, with 10 bases between. Germline CDR1 and CDR2: SGHRS and YFSETQ. CDR3 sequence (DNA): TGCGCCAGCAGCTTGGATGGGGGGGCTCAGCCCCAGCATTTT. The encoded protein is CASSLDGGAQPQHF.

V usage is TRBV11-2 and J usage is TRBJ1-4, with D possibly TRBD1 on 5 matching bases. Germline CDR1 is SGHAT and CDR2 is FQNNGV. Trimming stripped 1 base from V and 5 bases from J, with 11 bases between. The CDR3 runs to 15 residues. The CDR3 loop is CASSLGWQGNEKLFF. The CDR3 region has the DNA TGTGCCAGCAGCTTAGGTTGGCAGGGAAATGAAAAACTGTTTTTT.

CDR3 amino acids: CASNPRGQGNTEAFF. As DNA, the CDR3 is TGTGCCAGCAACCCACGGGGACAGGGGAACACTGAAGCTTTCTTT. The V and J genes are TRBV28 and TRBJ1-1; 9 bases fit TRBD1. The CDR3 has 15 amino acids. The germline V gene has CDR1 MDHEN and CDR2 SYDVKM. V lost 7 bases to trimming and J lost 1 base; unmatched junction nucleotides: 7.

This chain uses TRBV19 with TRBJ2-7, with 7 nucleotides matching TRBD1. Trimming removed 6 bases from V and 3 bases from J; junction bases left unmatched: 11. The CDR3 contains 15 residues. CDR1 is LNHDA and CDR2 is SQIVND in the germline V gene (reference sequence). CDR3 loop: CASSDTGTAHYEQYF. CDR3 DNA sequence: TGTGCCAGTAGCGATACCGGGACAGCCCACTACGAGCAGTACTTC.

This clone came up a few times. The chain joins TRBV9 to TRBJ1-6; 9 bases fit TRBD1. V trimming: 2 bases; J trimming: 9 bases; junction bases outside the gene matches: 0. Germline V gives CDR1 SGDLS, CDR2 YYNGEE. The CDR3 spans 13 residues. CDR3 residues: CASSVTGGSPLHF. Here the CDR3 DNA reads TGTGCCAGCAGCGTGACAGGGGGTTCACCCCTCCACTTT.

The chain links TRBV18 to TRBJ2-1; 9 bases line up with TRBD2. The J segment lost 3 bases and the V segment lost 3 bases, leaving 6 bases of the junction unmatched. This CDR3 comprises 16 residues. Germline V lookup: CDR1 KGHSH, CDR2 LQKENI. The CDR3 DNA is TGTGCCAGCTCACCTCTCGAGCGGGGGGTCTACAATGAGCAGTTCTTC. Its protein is CASSPLERGVYNEQFF.

V is TRBV28 and J is TRBJ2-7, with D perhaps matching TRBD2 (5 bases). CDR1 is MDHEN, CDR2 SYDVKM, per germline. CDR3 length: 14 amino acids. Trimming took off 1 base at V and 2 bases at J, with 9 bases between the two ends. CDR3 amino acids: CASSLFKEAYEQYF. In DNA, the CDR3 is TGTGCCAGCAGTTTATTTAAGGAGGCCTACGAGCAGTACTTC.

The gene calls are TRBV3-1 (or the pseudogene TRBV3-2) and TRBJ2-7, with D possibly TRBD2 on 5 matching bases. The CDR3 loop spans 14 amino acids. The germline V gene has CDR1 LGHDT and CDR2 YNNKEL (reference sequence). V lost 0 bases to trimming and J lost 6 bases, with 12 bases between them. CDR3 sequence (DNA): TGTGCCAGCAGCCAAGATCGGGGATCGGGCGAGCAGTACTTC. As protein: CASSQDRGSGEQYF.

V usage is TRBV5-5 and J usage is TRBJ2-7, with D tentatively TRBD1 (5 bases). Trimming removed 0 bases from V and 3 bases from J, with 10 bases in between. Germline V gene sequence: CDR1 SGHKS, CDR2 YYEKEE (reference sequence). The CDR3 has 14 amino acids. CDR3 bases: TGTGCCAGCAGCTTGGGGCAGGGCAGCTACGAGCAGTACTTC. Protein sequence: CASSLGQGSYEQYF.

The chain carries TRBV27 and TRBJ1-2, with D perhaps TRBD1 (6 bases). This CDR3 is built from 15 residues. With 3 bases removed from V and 4 bases from J, the gap between germline ends came to 15 bases. Germline V gene data show CDR1 as MNHEY and CDR2 as SMNVEV (reference sequence). The CDR3 DNA follows: TGTGCCAGCAGTTTCCTACAGGGAAAAGGCTATGGCTACACCTTC. Protein: CASSFLQGKGYGYTF.

The gene calls are TRBV27 and TRBJ2-7; D uncertain. Germline-derived CDR1 and CDR2 are MNHEY and SMNVEV (reference sequence). CDR3 length equals 12 residues. The V gene lost 6 bases and the J gene lost 2 bases, with 8 bases spanning the gap. The CDR3 DNA reads as TGTGCCAGCAGAGGCAGGACCTACGAGCAGTACTTC. This encodes CASRGRTYEQYF.

V and J are TRBV7-6 and TRBJ1-1; unclear D gene. The CDR3 contains 14 residues. The germline V gene encodes CDR1 SGHVS and CDR2 FNYEAQ. The ends were cut back, 2 bases at V and 0 bases at J, with 7 bases in the middle. CDR3 protein: CASSLMQMNTEAFF. In nucleotides, the CDR3 is TGTGCCAGCAGCTTAATGCAGATGAACACTGAAGCTTTCTTT.

The rearrangement uses TRBV12-3 or TRBV12-4 and TRBJ1-5, with TRBD1 matching over 8 bases. The CDR3 has 13 amino acids. J lost 7 bases, V lost 5 bases, and 4 bases had no gene match. The CDR3 sequence is CASSPQGAQPQHF. CDR3 nucleotides: TGTGCCAGCAGTCCCCAGGGGGCCCAGCCCCAGCATTTT.

The chain employs TRBV19 and TRBJ1-1; 8 bases match TRBD1. The CDR3 totals 16 residues. V shed 4 bases and J 0 bases; nucleotides not matched to a gene: 7. CDR1 and CDR2 from the germline V gene are LNHDA and SQIVND (reference sequence). The DNA for the CDR3 is TGTGCCAGTAGTACGGGACAGGTCTTTATGAACACTGAAGCTTTCTTT. It encodes CASSTGQVFMNTEAFF. The complete variable domain, with remaining parts taken from reference TRBV19 and TRBJ1-1, reads DGGITQSPKYLFRKEGQNVTLSCEQNLNHDAMYWYRQDPGQGLRLIYYSQIVNDFQKGDIAEGYSVSREKKESFPLTVTSAQKNPTAFYLCASSTGQVFMNTEAFFGQGTRLTVV.